This TCR beta chain was recorded in a study of OX40 agonist ivuxolimab in advanced cancers. Notes on the study in general: Both blood CD4+ and CD8+ T cells showed clonal growth by week 6 at 0.1 to 3.0 mg/kg.

Per germline, CDR1 SGHDT and CDR2 YYEEEE. Trimming cost V 4 bases and J 3 bases, with 7 bases left between them. CDR3 length equals 12 residues. Data came from immunoSEQ multiplex PCR; TCRdb stores just in-frame clones and leaves some out. The sample contains approximately 79,000 clones, approximately 95% of which appear only once. In regard to this clone: What it recognizes is unknown.

Samples were taken at baseline and on day 1 of cycles 4 and 7. The sequence came from an adult with an advanced solid tumor such as melanoma, head and neck, liver or kidney cancer. This chain connects TRBV5-6 to TRBJ2-5, with unresolved D. The sample was CD4+ or CD8+ T cells sorted from blood, taken in a trial of the OX40 agonist ivuxolimab. The CDR3 DNA sequence: TGTGCCAGCAGCGCCCTAAAAGAGACCCAGTACTTC. Amino acid sequence: CASSALKETQYF.